One and the same sample provided the 9 T cell receptor beta chains below, sequenced in a study of blood T cells in healthy people across ages. A J-beta primer mix and a sample-barcoded 5' primer were used in a second PCR of about 7 to 12 cycles. From the 5' RACE reads, TCRdb called clonotypes with MiXCR, one entry per CDR3 protein. The sample contains under 2,000,000 distinct CDR3 sequences, just under 50% of which appear only once. Sequencing was carried out using blood. The origin of the receptors is a middle-aged woman in good health.

The chain couples TRBV20-1 to TRBJ1-5, with D unresolved. V was trimmed by 0 bases and J by 7 bases, leaving 13 bases between them. The CDR3 consists of 14 residues. CDR1 DFQATT and CDR2 SNEGSKA come from the germline V gene (reference sequence). The CDR3 bases are TGCAGTGCTAGAGATGAGCGACCGGGGCAGCCCCAGCATTTT. Its protein product is CSARDERPGQPQHF.

V and J are TRBV21-1 and TRBJ2-1; the D segment call TRBD2 is taken from the table without a DNA check. TRBV21-1 is tagged as a pseudogene. The CDR3 is 15 residues long. The CDR3 spells CASALLAGGPNEQFF. The CDR3 DNA reads TGTGCCAGCGCTTTACTAGCGGGGGGGCCGAATGAGCAGTTCTTC.

This clonotype has a single count. This sequence joins TRBV18 and TRBJ1-6; 7 nucleotides line up with TRBD1. Germline CDR1 reads KGHSH; CDR2 reads LQKENI. This CDR3 has 14 residues. The V gene end was trimmed by 6 bases and the J gene end by 8 bases; junction bases not matched to a gene: 7. The CDR3 reads CASSRDSADSPLHF. In DNA, the CDR3 is TGTGCCAGCTCCCGGGACAGCGCGGATTCACCCCTCCACTTT.

Comments on this clonotype: A single base separates this from a much larger clone, so it may be a read error. The chain recombines TRBV6-2 or TRBV6-3 with TRBJ2-1, with TRBD1 matching 9 bases. The V gene end was trimmed by 7 bases and the J gene end by 4 bases; junction bases not matched to a gene: 5. CDR1 and CDR2 (germline): MNHEY, SVGEGT. The CDR3 runs to 14 residues. DNA for the CDR3: TGTGCCAGCAACCCCGGGACAGGGTACAATGAGCAGTTCTTC. Translated, it gives CASNPGTGYNEQFF.

In nucleotides, the CDR3 is TGTGCCAGCAGCTTAGGTGACAGTATAGCCTACGAGCAGTACTTC. Translated: CASSLGDSIAYEQYF. The V and J genes are TRBV11-2 and TRBJ2-7; D is perhaps TRBD1 (5 bases). Germline CDR1 SGHAT, CDR2 FQNNGV. V was trimmed by 1 base and J by 2 bases, leaving 12 bases between them. The CDR3 sequence is 15 residues long.

With respect to this clonotype: At one boundary the junction diverges from the germline segment, which might be a read error. V usage is TRBV19 and J usage is TRBJ1-1, with a tentative D call TRBD1 (5 bases). This CDR3 spans 14 amino acids. Germline CDR1 LNHDA, CDR2 SQIVND (reference sequence). The CDR3 region has the DNA TGCGCCAGTAGTATCTTAGGGACGGTAACTGAAGCTTTCTTT. Encoded protein: CASSILGTVTEAFF.

This clonotype came up a few times. V gene TRBV6-5 combines with J gene TRBJ1-2; weak D call: TRBD1 (6 bases). With 6 bases removed from V and 3 bases from J, the gap between germline ends came to 20 bases. Germline CDR1 reads MNHEY; CDR2 reads SVGAGI. The CDR3 length is 16 residues. CDR3 coding DNA: TGTGCCAGCAGCCGGAATCTGGGGGGCACCCACTATGGCTACACCTTC. Translating gives CASSRNLGGTHYGYTF.

This chain links TRBV7-2 with TRBJ2-3; D is possibly TRBD2 (5 bases). The V end lost 4 bases, the J end lost 0 bases, and 17 bases lay between the germline ends. This CDR3 spans 17 amino acids. Germline V lookup: CDR1 SGHTA, CDR2 FQGNSA. CDR3 bases: TGTGCCAGCAGCTCCGCGGGTGTCGCCTTTAGCACAGATACGCAGTATTTT. As protein: CASSSAGVAFSTDTQYF.

This clonotype was detected only a few times. The J gene is TRBJ2-1, the V gene TRBV14; D is uncertain. Trimming pared 1 base from V and 9 bases from J, leaving 7 bases between. This CDR3 has 12 residues. Germline CDR1 SGHDN, CDR2 FVKESK. The CDR3 sequence is CASSQGSLEQFF. The CDR3 nucleotides are TGTGCCAGCAGCCAAGGATCCCTTGAGCAGTTCTTC.